This TCR beta chain was sequenced in a study of T cells in Graves' hyperthyroidism and ophthalmopathy (dated by TCRdb to the late 2010s). Regarding the complete study: Peripheral blood samples were taken at the time of initial diagnosis, prior to any treatment. A discovery cohort of roughly 100 patients, about 40 with Graves' ophthalmopathy and under 60 with stable Graves' hyperthyroidism, was used to find distinguishing TCR V-J signatures. Prospective prediction of ophthalmopathy was tested in an independent validation cohort consisting of 18 to 20 hyperthyroidism patients and approximately 16 patients who later progressed to ophthalmopathy. The roughly 99 discovery patients were divided at random into training and test sets in a 7:3 ratio. In several Graves' hyperthyroidism patients, the study also compared T-cell repertoires from thyroid tissue with T-cell repertoires from blood. Following sampling, methimazole starting at 30 mg daily was given to hyperthyroidism patients, and high-dose intravenous methylprednisolone was given to ophthalmopathy patients. The paper describes TCR Vbeta CDR3 sequencing of 135 peripheral blood samples, made up of 43 ophthalmopathy patients, roughly 75 hyperthyroidism patients and 17 progressor patients. What the work shows at the level of the full study, not this receptor alone: Most expanded thyroid clonotypes (frequency above 0.001) were also found in blood, which suggests that blood repertoires may mirror thyroid immune responses. Sample size was not statistically predetermined, and investigators were not blinded to group allocation. A model built on a 13 V-J signature distinguished ophthalmopathy from stable hyperthyroidism, reaching 85% to 90% sensitivity and around 82% specificity in cross-validation and 80%/75% in testing. In validation, the model predicted progression to ophthalmopathy a median of around 6.5 months before onset, with 65% to 71% sensitivity and roughly 79% specificity.

The TCR beta CDR3 regions were amplified from the RNA transcripts. The first round of RT-PCR for the TCR CDR3 was performed with the HTBI primer set and the Qiagen OneStep RT-PCR kit. Libraries were constructed in a second round of multiplex PCR, after which size selection and purification were performed. Sequencing of the libraries was done on an Illumina HiSeq2000 using paired-end 100 bp reads. Regarding the original processing steps: SOAPnuke was used to process the raw data, with reads discarded if the reads contained adapters or uncalled bases, had a mean Phred below 15, or lacked an exact constant-primer or identifier match. High-quality paired reads were merged with COPE v1.2.5, and unique nucleotide sequences were defined as clonotypes. MiTCR v1.1 was used to align clonotypes to the IMGT TRBV, TRBD and TRBJ reference segments. The analysis included only V-J combinations with a frequency above 0.0001, which together covered 99% to 99.2% of the repertoires. A TCS score was defined as the ratio of F50 (clonal expansion) to E x V (chaos), with BLOSUM62-based TCRdist applied between CDR3 peptides within each V-J. Welch's t-statistics and random forest reduced roughly 530 V-J features to 10 to 15, which were used in a naive Bayes classifier (R e1071). TCRdb's own reprocessing of the public reads used fastp at Q25 and MiXCR and kept productive beta chains. Rows merge per CDR3 protein into single entries with the most common DNA and genes. The V and J calls come from TCRdb's annotation, not from the publication. The sample table contains about 150,000 distinct CDR3 sequences; only one count was recorded for around 20% of them. In total, the top ten clones hold 60% to 80% of the sample.

The hyperthyroidism patients were between 18 and 65 years old and newly diagnosed, with a disease duration of less than 2 months. The study excluded patients with uncontrolled infections, other autoimmune diseases, pregnancy or lactation. Clinical symptoms, serum thyroxine and TRAb, thyroid ultrasound, and orbital computed tomography formed the basis for the diagnoses. Blood from progressor patients was drawn when they were first diagnosed with hyperthyroidism, before any ophthalmopathy symptoms appeared. Ficoll-Paque density gradient centrifugation was used to isolate PBMCs from around 10 ml of fresh peripheral blood. Progressor patients were initially diagnosed with Graves' hyperthyroidism and developed ophthalmopathy during follow-up. Total RNA was extracted with Trizol reagent, and quality was checked on an Agilent 2100 Bioanalyzer. The CDR3 measures 19 amino acids from cysteine to phenylalanine. The retained sequence is limited to the CDR3, 57 bases, with the frame set at the first base. The trim is 3 bases for V and 3 bases for J, with a gap of 28 bases between the germline ends. The germline V gene yields SGDLS for CDR1 and YYNGEE for CDR2.

This clonotype was observed at least ten times. Its antigen specificity is not known. Base qualities are not provided; no much larger clone lies one nucleotide away. The receptor was derived from a woman aged 50 to 65 with Graves' hyperthyroidism that later progressed to Graves' ophthalmopathy. The chain couples TRBV9 to TRBJ2-7; TRBD1 might be the D gene, on 6 matching bases. Sequenced sample: blood. The DNA sequence follows: TGTGCCAGCAGCGCCCAACAACGACTGACAGGCAGGGAACTCTACGAGCAGTACTTC. This yields the protein CASSAQQRLTGRELYEQYF. With all but the CDR3 taken from the reference TRBV9 and TRBJ2-7 genes, the full variable domain is: DSGVTQTPKHLITATGQRVTLRCSPRSGDLSVYWYQQSLDQGLQFLIQYYNGEERAKGNILERFSAQQFPDLHSELNLSSLELGDSALYFCASSAQQRLTGRELYEQYFGPGTRLTVT.